This T cell receptor beta chain was captured in a study of cytomegalovirus exposure and HLA in healthy donors. This PCR relied on a set of 60 Vbeta primers and 13 Jbeta primers. Sequencing used immunoSEQ multiplex PCR; TCRdb keeps in-frame clones, though not all of them. The sample shows fewer than 180,000 clones, approximately 79% of them seen only once. Sequenced: PBMCs. The receptor was derived from a man aged 50 to 60 in good health and CMV-seropositive.

The CDR3: CASSSSLGLAGGSEQYF. The CDR3 DNA reads TGTGCCAGCAGCTCGTCCTTGGGACTAGCGGGAGGAAGCGAGCAGTACTTC. This sequence joins TRBV7-9 and TRBJ2-7; 15 bases are shared with TRBD2. Trimming cost V 4 bases and J 6 bases; bases outside gene matches: 10. This CDR3 region has 17 residues. Germline V gene sequence: CDR1 SEHNR, CDR2 FQNEAQ (reference sequence).